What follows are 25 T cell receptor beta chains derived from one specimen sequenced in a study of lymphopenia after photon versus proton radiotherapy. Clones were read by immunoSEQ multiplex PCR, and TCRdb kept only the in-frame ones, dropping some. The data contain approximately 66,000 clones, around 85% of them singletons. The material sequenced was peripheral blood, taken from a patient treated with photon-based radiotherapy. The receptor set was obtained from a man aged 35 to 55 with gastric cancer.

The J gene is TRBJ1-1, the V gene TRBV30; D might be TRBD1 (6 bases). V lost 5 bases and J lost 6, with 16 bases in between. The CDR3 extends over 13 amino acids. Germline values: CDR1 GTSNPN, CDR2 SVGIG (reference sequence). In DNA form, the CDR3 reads TGTGCCTGGTCTACAACAGGGCAGCCTGAAGCTTTCTTT. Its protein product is CAWSTTGQPEAFF.

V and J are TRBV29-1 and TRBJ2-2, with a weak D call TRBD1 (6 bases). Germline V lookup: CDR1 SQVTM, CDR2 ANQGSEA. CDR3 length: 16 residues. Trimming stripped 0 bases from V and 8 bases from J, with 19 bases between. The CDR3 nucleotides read TGCAGCGTTGAAGATGGCCGGCCAGGGGCCAGGGGGGAGCTGTTTTTT. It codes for CSVEDGRPGARGELFF.

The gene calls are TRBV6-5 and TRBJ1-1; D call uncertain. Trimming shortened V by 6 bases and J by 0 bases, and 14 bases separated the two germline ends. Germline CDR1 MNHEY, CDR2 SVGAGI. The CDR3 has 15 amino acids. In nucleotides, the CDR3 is TGTGCCAGCAGAAGGACCGGACCGTTGAACACTGAAGCTTTCTTT. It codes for CASRRTGPLNTEAFF.

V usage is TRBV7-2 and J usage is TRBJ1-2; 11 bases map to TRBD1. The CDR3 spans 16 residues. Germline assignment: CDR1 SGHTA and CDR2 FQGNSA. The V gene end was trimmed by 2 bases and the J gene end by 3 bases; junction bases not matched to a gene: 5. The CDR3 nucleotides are TGTGCCAGCAGCTTAACCCCGGGACAGGGGGACTATGGCTACACCTTC. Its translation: CASSLTPGQGDYGYTF.

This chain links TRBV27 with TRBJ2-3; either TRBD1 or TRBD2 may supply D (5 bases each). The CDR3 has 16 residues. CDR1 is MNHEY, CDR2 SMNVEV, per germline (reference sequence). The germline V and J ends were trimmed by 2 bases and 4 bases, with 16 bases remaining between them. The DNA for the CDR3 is TGTGCCAGCAGTTTAGTGGGGGATACTAGTGCAGATACGCAGTATTTT. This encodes CASSLVGDTSADTQYF.

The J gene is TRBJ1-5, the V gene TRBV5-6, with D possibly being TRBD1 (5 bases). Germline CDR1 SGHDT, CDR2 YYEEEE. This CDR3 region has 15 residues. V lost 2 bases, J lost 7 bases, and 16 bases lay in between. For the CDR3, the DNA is TGTGCCAGCAGCTTCGGGGGAACGCTGAGACAGCCCCAGCATTTT. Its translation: CASSFGGTLRQPQHF. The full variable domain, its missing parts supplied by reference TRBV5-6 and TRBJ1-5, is DAGVTQSPTHLIKTRGQQVTLRCSPKSGHDTVSWYQQALGQGPQFIFQYYEEEERQRGNFPDRFSGHQFPNYSSELNVNALLLGDSALYLCASSFGGTLRQPQHFGDGTRLSIL.

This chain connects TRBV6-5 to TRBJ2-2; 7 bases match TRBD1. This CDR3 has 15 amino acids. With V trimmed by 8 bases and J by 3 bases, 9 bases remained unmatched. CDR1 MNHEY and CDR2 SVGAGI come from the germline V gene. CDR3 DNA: TGTGCCAGCCGAGACAGGGAGAGGCACACCGGGGAGCTGTTTTTT. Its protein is CASRDRERHTGELFF.

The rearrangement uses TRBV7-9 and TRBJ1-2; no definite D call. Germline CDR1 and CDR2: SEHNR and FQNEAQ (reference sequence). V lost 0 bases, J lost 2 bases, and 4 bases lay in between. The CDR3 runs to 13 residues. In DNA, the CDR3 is TGTGCCAGCAGCTTAGCCGGGAACTATGGCTACACCTTC. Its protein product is CASSLAGNYGYTF.

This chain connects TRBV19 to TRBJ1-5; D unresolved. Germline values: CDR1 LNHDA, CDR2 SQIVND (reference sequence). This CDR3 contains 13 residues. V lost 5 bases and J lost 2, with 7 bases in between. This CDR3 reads CASSPQGNQPQHF. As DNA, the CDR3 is TGTGCCAGTAGTCCCCAGGGCAATCAGCCCCAGCATTTT.

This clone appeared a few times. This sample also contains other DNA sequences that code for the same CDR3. CDR3 sequence: CASSPLGPGNTIYF. The CDR3, as DNA: TGTGCCAGCAGCCCCCTGGGACCTGGAAACACCATATATTTT. This chain uses TRBV14 with TRBJ1-3; D possibly corresponds to TRBD1 (5 bases). Germline V gene sequence: CDR1 SGHDN, CDR2 FVKESK. This CDR3 contains 14 residues. Trimming stripped 4 bases from V and 2 bases from J, with 9 bases between. The variable domain in full, with the rest retrieved from reference TRBV14 and TRBJ1-3, is EAGVTQFPSHSVIEKGQTVTLRCDPISGHDNLYWYRRVMGKEIKFLLHFVKESKQDESGMPNNRFLAERTGGTYSTLKVQPAELEDSGVYFCASSPLGPGNTIYFGEGSWLTVV.

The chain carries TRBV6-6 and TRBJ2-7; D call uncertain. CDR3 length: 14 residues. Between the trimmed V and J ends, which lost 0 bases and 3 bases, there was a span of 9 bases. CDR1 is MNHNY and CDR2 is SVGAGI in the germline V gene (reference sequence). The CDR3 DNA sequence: TGTGCCAGCAGTTACTCCTCAGGCTACTACGAGCAGTACTTC. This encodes CASSYSSGYYEQYF.

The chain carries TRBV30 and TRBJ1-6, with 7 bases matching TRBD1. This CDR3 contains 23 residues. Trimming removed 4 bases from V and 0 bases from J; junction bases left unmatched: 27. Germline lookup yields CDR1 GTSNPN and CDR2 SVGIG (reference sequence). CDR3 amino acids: CAWTPPTVWGQMKSSSYNSPLHF. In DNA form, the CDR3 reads TGTGCCTGGACGCCCCCAACGGTGTGGGGACAGATGAAATCAAGCTCCTATAATTCACCCCTCCACTTT. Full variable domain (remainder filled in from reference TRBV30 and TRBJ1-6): SQTIHQWPATLVQPVGSPLSLECTVEGTSNPNLYWYRQAAGRGLQLLFYSVGIGQISSEVPQNLSASRPQDRQFILSSKKLLLSDSGFYLCAWTPPTVWGQMKSSSYNSPLHFGNGTRLTVT.

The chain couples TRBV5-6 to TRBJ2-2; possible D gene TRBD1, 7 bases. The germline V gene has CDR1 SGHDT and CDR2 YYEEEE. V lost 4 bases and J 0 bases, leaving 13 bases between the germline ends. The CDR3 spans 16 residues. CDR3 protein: CASSQDREANTGELFF. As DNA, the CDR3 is TGTGCCAGCAGCCAAGACAGGGAGGCGAACACCGGGGAGCTGTTTTTT.

The CDR3 protein is CASSIVGGWNNEQFF. The CDR3 DNA reads as TGTGCCAGTAGTATAGTAGGGGGGTGGAACAATGAGCAGTTCTTC. This chain links TRBV19 with TRBJ2-1; possibly TRBD1 or TRBD2 for D (6 bases each). Per the germline V gene, CDR1 is LNHDA and CDR2 is SQIVND (reference sequence). V dropped 1 base and J dropped 5 bases, with 12 bases sitting between them. The CDR3 has 15 amino acids.

The CDR3, as DNA: TGTGCCAGCAGCTTTGGGGGAGGGTATACTGAAGCTTTCTTT. Translated, it gives CASSFGGGYTEAFF. V usage is TRBV7-9 and J usage is TRBJ1-1; maybe TRBD1 (5 bases). The CDR3 totals 14 residues. Trimming pared 3 bases from V and 5 bases from J, leaving 13 bases between. The germline V gene has CDR1 SEHNR and CDR2 FQNEAQ (reference sequence).

CDR3 amino acids: CSAEGTGRSPYGYTF. DNA for the CDR3: TGCAGCGCCGAGGGGACAGGTCGCTCCCCTTATGGCTACACCTTC. The J gene is TRBJ1-2, the V gene TRBV29-1; 8 bases align to TRBD1. The CDR3 extends over 15 amino acids. CDR1 is SQVTM and CDR2 is ANQGSEA in the germline V gene. The trim removed 7 bases at V and 5 bases at J, leaving 15 bases unmatched.

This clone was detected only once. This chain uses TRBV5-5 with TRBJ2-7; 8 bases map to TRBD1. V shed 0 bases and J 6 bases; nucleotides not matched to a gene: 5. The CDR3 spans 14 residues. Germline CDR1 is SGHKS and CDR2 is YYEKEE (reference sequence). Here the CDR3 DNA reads TGTGCCAGCAGCTTGGTCAGGGGGCTTCGCGAGCAGTACTTC. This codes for CASSLVRGLREQYF.

The CDR3 protein is CASKGGINTEAFF. The CDR3 region has the DNA TGTGCCAGCAAAGGGGGCATTAACACTGAAGCTTTCTTT. This rearrangement joins TRBV27 to TRBJ1-1, with TRBD1 identical over 7 bases. V trimming: 7 bases; J trimming: 2 bases; junction bases outside the gene matches: 4. This CDR3 spans 13 amino acids. Germline values: CDR1 MNHEY, CDR2 SMNVEV (reference sequence).

This chain's CDR3 is CASSLRGADGGELFF. Written as DNA, the CDR3 is TGTGCCAGCAGCTTACGGGGGGCCGATGGCGGGGAGCTGTTTTTT. The chain has TRBV7-6 and TRBJ2-2, with D perhaps TRBD2 (7 bases). Deletions cut 2 bases from V and 7 bases from J, with 14 bases between. The CDR3 covers 15 residues. CDR1 and CDR2 (germline): SGHVS, FNYEAQ.

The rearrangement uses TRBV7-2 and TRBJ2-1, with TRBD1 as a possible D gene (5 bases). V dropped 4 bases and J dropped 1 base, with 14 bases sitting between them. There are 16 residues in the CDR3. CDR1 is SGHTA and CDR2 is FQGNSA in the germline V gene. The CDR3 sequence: CASSSDTSQSYNEQFF. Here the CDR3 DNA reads TGTGCCAGCAGCTCGGACACCTCGCAATCCTACAATGAGCAGTTCTTC.

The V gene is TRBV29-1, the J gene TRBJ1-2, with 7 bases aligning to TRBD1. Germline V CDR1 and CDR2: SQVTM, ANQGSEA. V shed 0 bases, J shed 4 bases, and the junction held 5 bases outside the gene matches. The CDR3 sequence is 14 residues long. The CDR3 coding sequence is TGCAGCGTTGAAGATGGGACAGTTGCCTATGGCTACACCTTC. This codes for CSVEDGTVAYGYTF.

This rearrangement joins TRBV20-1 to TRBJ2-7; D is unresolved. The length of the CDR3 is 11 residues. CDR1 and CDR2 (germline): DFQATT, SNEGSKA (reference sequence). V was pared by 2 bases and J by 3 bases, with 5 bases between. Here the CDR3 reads CSARNSYEQYF. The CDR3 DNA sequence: TGCAGTGCTAGAAACAGCTACGAGCAGTACTTC.

This chain's CDR3 is CASSLDRDSNQPQHF. The CDR3 region has the DNA TGTGCCAGCAGCTTGGACAGGGATAGCAATCAGCCCCAGCATTTT. The chain joins TRBV5-5 to TRBJ1-5, with D perhaps matching TRBD1 (6 bases). The CDR3 sequence is 15 residues long. In germline, CDR1 is SGHKS, CDR2 YYEKEE (reference sequence). V lost 0 bases and J lost 0, with 7 bases in between.

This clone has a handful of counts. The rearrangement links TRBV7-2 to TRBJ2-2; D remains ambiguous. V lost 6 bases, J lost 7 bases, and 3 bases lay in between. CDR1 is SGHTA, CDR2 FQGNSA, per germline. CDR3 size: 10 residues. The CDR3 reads CASSDGELFF. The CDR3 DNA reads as TGTGCCAGCAGTGACGGGGAGCTGTTTTTT.

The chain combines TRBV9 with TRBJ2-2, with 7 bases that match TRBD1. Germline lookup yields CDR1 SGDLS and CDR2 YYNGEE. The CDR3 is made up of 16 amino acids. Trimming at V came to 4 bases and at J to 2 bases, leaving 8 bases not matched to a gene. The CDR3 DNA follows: TGTGCCAGCAGCCGCGTGGGGACAGTTAACACCGGGGAGCTGTTTTTT. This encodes CASSRVGTVNTGELFF.